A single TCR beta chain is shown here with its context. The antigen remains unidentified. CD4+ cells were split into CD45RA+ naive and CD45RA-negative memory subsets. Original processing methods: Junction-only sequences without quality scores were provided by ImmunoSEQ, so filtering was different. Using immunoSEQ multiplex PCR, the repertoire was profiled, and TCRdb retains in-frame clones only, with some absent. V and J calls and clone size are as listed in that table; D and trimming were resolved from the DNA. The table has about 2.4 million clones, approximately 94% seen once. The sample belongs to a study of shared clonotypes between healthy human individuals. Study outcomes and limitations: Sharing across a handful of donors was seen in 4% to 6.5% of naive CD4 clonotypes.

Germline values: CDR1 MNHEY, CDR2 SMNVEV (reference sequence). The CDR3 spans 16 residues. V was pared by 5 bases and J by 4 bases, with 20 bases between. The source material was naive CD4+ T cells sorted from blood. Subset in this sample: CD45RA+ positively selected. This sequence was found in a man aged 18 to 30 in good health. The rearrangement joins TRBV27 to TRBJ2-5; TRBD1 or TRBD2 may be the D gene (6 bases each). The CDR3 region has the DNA TGTGCCAGCAGTATCTTTAGTGGGGGGCCTCGAGAGACCCAGTACTTC. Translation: CASSIFSGGPRETQYF.